One T cell receptor (beta chain) is described in this entry. Sequence at one end of the junction differs from germline and may be a read error. This record comes from a study of cytomegalovirus exposure and HLA in healthy donors. This PCR relied on a set of 60 Vbeta primers and 13 Jbeta primers. Profiled with immunoSEQ multiplex PCR; TCRdb holds only in-frame clones, not every one. The repertoire holds 60,000 to 75,000 clones, with around 78% as singletons. The CDR3 length is 16 residues. From germline, CDR1 is MGHRA and CDR2 YSYEKL. The receptor was isolated from a man between 18 and 29 years old in good health and CMV-seropositive. The chain uses TRBV4-1 and TRBJ1-1; no clear D. Sequenced material: PBMCs. The CDR3 bases are TGCGCCAGCAGCCGAGCGGAATCAAGAGGATACACTGGAGCTTTCTTT. Translation gives CASSRAESRGYTGAFF.